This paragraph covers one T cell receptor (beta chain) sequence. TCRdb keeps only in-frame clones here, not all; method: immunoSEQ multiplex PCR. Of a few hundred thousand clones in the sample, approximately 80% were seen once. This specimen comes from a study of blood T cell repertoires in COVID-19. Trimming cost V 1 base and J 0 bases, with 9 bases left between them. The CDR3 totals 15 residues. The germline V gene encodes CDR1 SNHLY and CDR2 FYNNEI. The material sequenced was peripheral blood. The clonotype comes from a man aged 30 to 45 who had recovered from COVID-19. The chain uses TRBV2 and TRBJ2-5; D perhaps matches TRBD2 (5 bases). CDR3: CASSEGLRDQETQYF. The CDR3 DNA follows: TGTGCCAGCAGTGAAGGGTTGAGGGACCAAGAGACCCAGTACTTC. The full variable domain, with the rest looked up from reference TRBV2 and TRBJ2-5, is EPEVTQTPSHQVTQMGQEVILRCVPISNHLYFYWYRQILGQKVEFLVSFYNNEISEKSEIFDDQFSVERPDGSNFTLKIRSTKLEDSAMYFCASSEGLRDQETQYFGPGTRLLVL.